Sequencing of this T cell receptor beta chain was carried out in a study of regulatory dendritic cells for organ transplantation. Sorted subsets were CFSE-labeled and cultured four to six days with allogeneic dendritic cells. The CDR3 contains 15 residues. Germline-derived CDR1 and CDR2 are MNHEY and SVGAGI. The ends lost 6 bases at V and 7 bases at J; junction bases unmatched: 10. Points on this clone: Antigen specificity is unknown.

Generated by immunoSEQ multiplex PCR, the TCRdb table keeps only in-frame clones and is missing some. The sample contains 9,500 to 14,000 clones, roughly 90% of which appear only once. The sequence derives from a human donor in good health. The specimen was naive CD8+ T cells from blood cultured with dendritic cells. As to subset: CD45RA+ naive T cells. The chain joins TRBV6-5 to TRBJ1-5; TRBD1 agrees at 9 bases. The CDR3 protein is CASSLGQGSWQPQHF. CDR3 nucleotides: TGTGCCAGCAGCCTCGGACAGGGGTCATGGCAGCCCCAGCATTTT.